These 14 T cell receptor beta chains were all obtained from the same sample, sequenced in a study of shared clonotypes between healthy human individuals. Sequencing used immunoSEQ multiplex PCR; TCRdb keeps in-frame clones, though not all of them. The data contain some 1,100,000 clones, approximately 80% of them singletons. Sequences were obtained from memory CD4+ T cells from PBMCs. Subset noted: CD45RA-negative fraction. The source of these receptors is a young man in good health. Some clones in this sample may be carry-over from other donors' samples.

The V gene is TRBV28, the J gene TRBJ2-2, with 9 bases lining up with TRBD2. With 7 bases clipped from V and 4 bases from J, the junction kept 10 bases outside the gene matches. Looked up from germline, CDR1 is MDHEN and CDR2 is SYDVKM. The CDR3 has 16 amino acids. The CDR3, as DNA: TGTGCCAGCAAGGGGGCTAGCGGGACGCCCACCGGGGAGCTGTTTTTT. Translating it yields CASKGASGTPTGELFF.

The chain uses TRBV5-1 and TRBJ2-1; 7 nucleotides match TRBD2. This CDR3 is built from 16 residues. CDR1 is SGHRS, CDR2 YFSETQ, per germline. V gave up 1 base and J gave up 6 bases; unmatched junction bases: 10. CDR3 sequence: CASSLMRKGGSNEQFF. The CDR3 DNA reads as TGCGCCAGCAGCTTGATGAGGAAAGGCGGGAGCAATGAGCAGTTCTTC.

CDR3 nucleotides: TGTGCCAGCAGCTTGGTCGCCACTGAAGCTTTCTTT. This gives the protein CASSLVATEAFF. The rearrangement uses TRBV5-4 and TRBJ1-1; no clear D gene. Trimming left V 0 bases short and J 4 bases short, with 4 bases between. The CDR3 runs 12 residues. Per the germline V gene, CDR1 is SGHNT and CDR2 is YYREEE (reference sequence).

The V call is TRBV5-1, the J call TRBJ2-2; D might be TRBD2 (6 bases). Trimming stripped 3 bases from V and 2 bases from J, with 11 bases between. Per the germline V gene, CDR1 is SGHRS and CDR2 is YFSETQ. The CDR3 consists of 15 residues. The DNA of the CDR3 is TGCGCCAGCAGCTCGGGAGAGTTAAACACCGGGGAGCTGTTTTTT. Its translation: CASSSGELNTGELFF.

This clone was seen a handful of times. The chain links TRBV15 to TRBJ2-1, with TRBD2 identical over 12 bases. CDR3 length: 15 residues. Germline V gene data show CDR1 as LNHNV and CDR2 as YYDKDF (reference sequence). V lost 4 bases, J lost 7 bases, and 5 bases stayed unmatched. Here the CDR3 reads CATSTSSGRANEQFF. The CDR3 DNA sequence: TGTGCCACCAGCACCTCTAGCGGGAGGGCGAATGAGCAGTTCTTC.

The CDR3 DNA follows: TGTGCCAGCTCACCAGCCTGGGGGACGGAGAATGGCTACACCTTC. It translates to CASSPAWGTENGYTF. The chain has TRBV18 and TRBJ1-2; possibly TRBD1 for D (5 bases). Trimming cost V 2 bases and J 6 bases, with 16 bases left between them. The CDR3 has 15 amino acids. CDR1 is KGHSH, CDR2 LQKENI, per germline.

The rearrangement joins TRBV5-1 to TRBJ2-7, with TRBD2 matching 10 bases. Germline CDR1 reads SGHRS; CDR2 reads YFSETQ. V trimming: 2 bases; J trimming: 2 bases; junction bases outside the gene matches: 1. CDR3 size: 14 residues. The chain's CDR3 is CASSFSGRAYEQYF. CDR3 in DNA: TGCGCCAGCAGCTTCAGCGGGAGGGCCTACGAGCAGTACTTC. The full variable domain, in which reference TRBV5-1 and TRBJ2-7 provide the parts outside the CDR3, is KAGVTQTPRYLIKTRGQQVTLSCSPISGHRSVSWYQQTPGQGLQFLFEYFSETQRNKGNFPGRFSGRQFSNSRSEMNVSTLELGDSALYLCASSFSGRAYEQYFGPGTRLTVT.

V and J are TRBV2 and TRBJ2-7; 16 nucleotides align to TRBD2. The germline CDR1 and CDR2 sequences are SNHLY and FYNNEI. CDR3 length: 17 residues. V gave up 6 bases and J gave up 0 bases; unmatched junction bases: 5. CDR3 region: CASRPGLAGGPSYEQYF. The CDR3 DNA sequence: TGTGCCAGCAGGCCGGGACTAGCGGGAGGGCCCTCCTACGAGCAGTACTTC.

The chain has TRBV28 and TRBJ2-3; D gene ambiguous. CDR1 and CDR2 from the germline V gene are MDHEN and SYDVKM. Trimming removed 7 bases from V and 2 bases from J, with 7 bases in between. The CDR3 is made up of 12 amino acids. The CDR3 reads CASNKYTDTQYF. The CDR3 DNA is TGTGCCAGCAATAAGTACACAGATACGCAGTATTTT.

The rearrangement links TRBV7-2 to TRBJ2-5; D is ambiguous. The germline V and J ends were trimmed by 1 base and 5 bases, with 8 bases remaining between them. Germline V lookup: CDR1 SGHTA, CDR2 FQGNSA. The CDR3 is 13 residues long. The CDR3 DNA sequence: TGTGCCAGCAGCTTAGGACTGTCGGAGACCCAGTACTTC. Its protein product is CASSLGLSETQYF. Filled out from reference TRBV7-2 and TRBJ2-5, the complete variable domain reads GAGVSQSPSNKVTEKGKDVELRCDPISGHTALYWYRQSLGQGLEFLIYFQGNSAPDKSGLPSDRFSAERTGGSVSTLTIQRTQQEDSAVYLCASSLGLSETQYFGPGTRLLVL.

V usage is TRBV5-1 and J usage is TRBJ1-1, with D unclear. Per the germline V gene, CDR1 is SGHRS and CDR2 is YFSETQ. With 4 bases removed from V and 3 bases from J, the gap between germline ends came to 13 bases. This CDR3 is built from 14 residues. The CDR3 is CASSPRGGDTEAFF. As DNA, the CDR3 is TGCGCCAGCAGCCCGCGTGGCGGAGACACTGAAGCTTTCTTT.

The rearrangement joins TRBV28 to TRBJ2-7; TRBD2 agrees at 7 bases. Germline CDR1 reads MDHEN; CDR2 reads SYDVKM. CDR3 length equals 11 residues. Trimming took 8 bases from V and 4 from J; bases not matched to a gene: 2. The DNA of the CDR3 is TGTGCCAGCGCGGGACTATACGAGCAGTACTTC. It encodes CASAGLYEQYF.

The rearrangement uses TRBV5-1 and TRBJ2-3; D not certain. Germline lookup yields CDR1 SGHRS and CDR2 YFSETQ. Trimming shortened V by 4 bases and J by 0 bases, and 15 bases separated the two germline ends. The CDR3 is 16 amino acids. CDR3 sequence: CASSPAGVTSTDTQYF. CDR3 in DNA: TGCGCCAGCAGCCCGGCTGGGGTCACTAGCACAGATACGCAGTATTTT.

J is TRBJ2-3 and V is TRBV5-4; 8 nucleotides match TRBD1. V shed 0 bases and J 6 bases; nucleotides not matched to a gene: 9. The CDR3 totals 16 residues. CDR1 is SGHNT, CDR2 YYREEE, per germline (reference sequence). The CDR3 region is CASSLVARGRVDTQYF. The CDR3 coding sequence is TGTGCCAGCAGCTTGGTGGCCAGGGGGCGCGTTGATACGCAGTATTTT.